The clone carrying this T cell receptor (beta chain) showed up just a few times. Its antigen is unknown. The record originates from a study of T-cell memory formation after mild COVID-19. The wider study: TCR clusters mostly belonged to single donors.

General study findings and limits: Several responding clones turned up in pre-infection memory, indicating that cross-reactive memory may have taken part. Chiefly within CM and EM were the contracting CD4+ clones; CD8+ ones were within EMRA.

V lost 4 bases, J lost 2 bases, and 12 bases lay in between. This CDR3 is built from 15 residues. Germline V gene data show CDR1 as SGDLS and CDR2 as YYNGEE. MiXCR, run by TCRdb on the 5' RACE reads, gives a single entry per CDR3 protein. The sample carries under 200,000 distinct CDR3 sequences, around a third recorded once. The receptor was isolated from an adult woman who had mild COVID-19 (a few samples of this study predate the infection). Cell type and time point are not known. The chain joins TRBV9 to TRBJ1-4; D gene uncertain. Sequencing was done on a sample of PBMCs or a T cell subset sorted from them (not recorded which). DNA for the CDR3: TGTGCCAGCAGCCCGCGGTTGGGGACTAATGAAAAACTGTTTTTT. It translates to CASSPRLGTNEKLFF.